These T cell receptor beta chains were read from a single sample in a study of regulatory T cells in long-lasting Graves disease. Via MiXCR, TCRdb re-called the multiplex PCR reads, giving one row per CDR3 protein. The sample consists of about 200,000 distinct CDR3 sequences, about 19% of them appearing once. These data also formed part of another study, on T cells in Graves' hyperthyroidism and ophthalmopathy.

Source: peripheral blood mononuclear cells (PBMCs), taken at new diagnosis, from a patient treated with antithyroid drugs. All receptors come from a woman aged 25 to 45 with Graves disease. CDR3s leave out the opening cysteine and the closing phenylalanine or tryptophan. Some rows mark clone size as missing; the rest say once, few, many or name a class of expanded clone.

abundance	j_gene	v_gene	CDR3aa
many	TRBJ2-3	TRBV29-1	SVDEVLAETDTQY
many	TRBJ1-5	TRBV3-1	ASSQYDGAPQH
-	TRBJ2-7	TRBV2	ASTVNRGDEQY
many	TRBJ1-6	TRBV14	ASSHVWESPYGNSPLH
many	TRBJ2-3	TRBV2	ASSGGPDTQY
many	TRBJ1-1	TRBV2	ASSVGLDTEAF
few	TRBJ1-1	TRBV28	ASRGDGGNTEAF
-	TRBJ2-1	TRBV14	ASSQWGQPYNEQF
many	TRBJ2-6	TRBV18	ASSPPWAGAGANVLT
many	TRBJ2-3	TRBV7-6	ASSLGAGGRTDTQY
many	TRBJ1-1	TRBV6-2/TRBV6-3	ASTATGWGLGVTEAF
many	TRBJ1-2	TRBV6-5	ASSYGLGYGYGYT
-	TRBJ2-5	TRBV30	AWSGPAQY
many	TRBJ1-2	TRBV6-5	ASSYALGRYGYT
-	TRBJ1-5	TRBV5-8	ARNTSNQPQH
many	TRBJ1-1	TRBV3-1	ASSLVDRRDTEAF
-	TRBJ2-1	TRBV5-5	ASTRGNEQF
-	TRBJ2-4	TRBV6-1	ASSGAGPNLAKNIQY
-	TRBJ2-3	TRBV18	ASSPEFRRPFTDTQY
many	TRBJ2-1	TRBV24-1	ATSQTSGIGWNEQF
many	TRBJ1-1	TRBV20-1	SASPPGGGTEAF
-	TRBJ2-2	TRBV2	ASSEGVAGHTGELF
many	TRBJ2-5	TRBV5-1	ASSPRDTETQY
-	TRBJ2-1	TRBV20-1	SAKAYRGVSYNEQF
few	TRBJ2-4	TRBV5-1	ASRPDRGYIQY
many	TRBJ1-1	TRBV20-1	SASGDFQGGMNTEAF
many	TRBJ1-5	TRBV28	ASSLRDRAQPQH
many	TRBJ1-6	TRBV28	ASSSTGKGYNSPLH
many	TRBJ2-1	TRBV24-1	ATSDFAGGQVNEQF
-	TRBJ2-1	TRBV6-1	ASRKVAGEGVNEQF
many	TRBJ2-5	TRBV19	ASSIRNSGIETQY
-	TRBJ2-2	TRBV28	ASSVTSGGAGELF
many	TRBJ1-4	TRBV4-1	ASRRPGEKLF
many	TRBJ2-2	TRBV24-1	ATSDFGTGLDGELF
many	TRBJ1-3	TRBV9	ASSVVATPGNTIY
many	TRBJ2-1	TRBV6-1	ASSKDRNNEQF
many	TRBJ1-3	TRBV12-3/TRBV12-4	ASSLGRISGNTIY
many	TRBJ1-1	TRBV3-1	ASSRDHPGSGKQAEAF
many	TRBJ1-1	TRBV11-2	ASSLDRNTEAF
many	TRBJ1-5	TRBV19	ASSPWGGNQPQH
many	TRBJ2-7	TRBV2	ASSEATGGPYEQY
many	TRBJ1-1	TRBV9	ASSVGQGGGYTEAF
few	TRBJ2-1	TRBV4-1	ASSLSTGISYNEQF
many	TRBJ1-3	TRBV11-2	ASSGASGNTIY
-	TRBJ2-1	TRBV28	AAYVGGAYNEQF
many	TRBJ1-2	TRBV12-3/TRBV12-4	ASSSRDLGYYGYT
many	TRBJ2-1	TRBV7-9	ASSLISGLQADEQF
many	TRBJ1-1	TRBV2	ASNTNVGPPTEAF
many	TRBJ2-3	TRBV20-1	RAWGGLPGVTQY